What follows is one T cell receptor beta chain and its context. What it binds is not known. V shed 8 bases and J shed 4 bases, with 9 bases lying between them. CDR1 is SNHLY and CDR2 is FYNNEI in the germline V gene. This CDR3 has 11 amino acids. PCR primers comprised 60 Vbeta and 13 Jbeta primers. Here immunoSEQ multiplex PCR was the method, and the copy in TCRdb shows in-frame clones only, minus some. The sample shows 150,000 to 200,000 clones, approximately 78% of them seen only once. The entry originates in a study of cytomegalovirus exposure and HLA in healthy donors. Study outcomes and limitations: Across donors, sequencing depth was assumed by presence/absence analyses to be roughly uniform.

Sequenced input: PBMCs. The receptor comes from a woman aged 18-29 years in good health and CMV-seronegative. The chain has TRBV2 and TRBJ2-7; perhaps TRBD1 as D (5 bases). The CDR3 coding sequence is TGTGCCAGCGGACAAATATACGAGCAGTACTTC. Encoded protein: CASGQIYEQYF. The full variable domain, in which reference TRBV2 and TRBJ2-7 provide the parts outside the CDR3, is EPEVTQTPSHQVTQMGQEVILRCVPISNHLYFYWYRQILGQKVEFLVSFYNNEISEKSEIFDDQFSVERPDGSNFTLKIRSTKLEDSAMYFCASGQIYEQYFGPGTRLTVT.